A single sample is the source of the 20 T cell receptor beta chains below, sequenced in a study of T-cell reconstitution after alpha-beta-depleted transplantation in children. Molecular barcoding with unique molecular identifiers was used for the TCRbeta library. MiXCR was run by TCRdb on the PCR reads, yielding one entry per CDR3 protein. Of 800,000 to 1,000,000 distinct CDR3 sequences detected, roughly 29% appear once; the ten largest clones hold 28%. Specimen: PBMCs, mostly from graft donor cells, collected 360 days after TCRalphabeta/CD19-depleted stem cell transplant. These receptor sequences come from a boy in the first two years of life who had a stem cell transplant for SCID, so the T cells may come from the graft donor.

This chain joins TRBV4-3 and TRBJ2-7, with TRBD2 as a possible D gene (6 bases). CDR1 and CDR2 from the germline V gene are LGHNA and YSLEER. Trimming removed 0 bases at V and 4 bases at J, with 10 bases between. The CDR3 has 14 residues. The CDR3 DNA reads TGCGCCAGCAGCCAAGATTTTGGGACTTACGAGCAGTACTTC. Protein product: CASSQDFGTYEQYF.

The chain carries TRBV28 and TRBJ1-2; 7 positions match TRBD1. J gave up 0 bases and V 3 bases, and 7 bases lay outside the gene matches. The CDR3 loop spans 16 amino acids. Germline V gives CDR1 MDHEN, CDR2 SYDVKM. In DNA form, the CDR3 reads TGTGCCAGCAGTTTTTCCGGACAGGTTACTAACTATGGCTACACCTTC. Protein product: CASSFSGQVTNYGYTF.

The V gene is TRBV5-1, the J gene TRBJ1-2; D unclear. CDR3 length: 13 residues. V lost 4 bases and J lost 6, with 13 bases in between. Germline values: CDR1 SGHRS, CDR2 YFSETQ. The chain's CDR3 is CASSAVGDHGYTF. DNA of the CDR3: TGCGCCAGCAGCGCGGTCGGGGATCATGGCTACACCTTC.

This clonotype was seen at least ten times. V and J are TRBV28 and TRBJ2-7, with D uncertain. In germline, CDR1 is MDHEN, CDR2 SYDVKM. The CDR3 covers 13 residues. V was pared by 3 bases and J by 3 bases, with 9 bases between. DNA for the CDR3: TGTGCCAGCAGTTTCATATCCGGCTACGAGCAGTACTTC. It codes for CASSFISGYEQYF.

This clonotype has at least ten counts. The chain recombines TRBV9 with TRBJ2-1, with 15 bases that match TRBD2. J gave up 8 bases and V 8 bases, and 8 bases lay outside the gene matches. The CDR3 has 15 residues. Germline values: CDR1 SGDLS, CDR2 YYNGEE. Here the CDR3 reads CASTLGLAGGYEQFF. The CDR3 region has the DNA TGTGCCAGTACCTTGGGACTAGCGGGGGGCTATGAGCAGTTCTTC.

This clonotype has more than one count but fewer than ten. J is TRBJ2-5 and V is TRBV7-9; 7 bases map to TRBD2. The V gene's germline CDR1 is SEHNR and CDR2 FQNEAQ (reference sequence). This CDR3 comprises 16 residues. V shed 0 bases, J shed 1 base, and the junction held 5 bases outside the gene matches. CDR3: CASSLAGTTSQETQYF. The DNA of the CDR3 is TGTGCCAGCAGCTTAGCCGGGACTACCAGCCAAGAGACCCAGTACTTC.

The CDR3 protein is CASSLGQREQFF. CDR3 sequence (DNA): TGTGCCAGCAGCTTAGGTCAGAGGGAGCAGTTCTTC. The rearrangement uses TRBV7-6 and TRBJ2-1; D is unresolved. There are 12 residues in the CDR3. Germline CDR1 and CDR2: SGHVS and FNYEAQ. V lost 1 base to trimming and J lost 10 bases, with 8 bases between them.

This clonotype came up a few times. The chain is built from TRBV7-2 and TRBJ1-2; unclear D gene. Per germline, CDR1 SGHTA and CDR2 FQGNSA. The CDR3 runs 10 residues. V gave up 8 bases and J gave up 12 bases, with 13 bases separating them. This CDR3 is CASGEGIHTF. As DNA, the CDR3 is TGTGCCAGCGGTGAGGGCATCCACACCTTC. The variable domain in full, with the rest retrieved from reference TRBV7-2 and TRBJ1-2, is GAGVSQSPSNKVTEKGKDVELRCDPISGHTALYWYRQSLGQGLEFLIYFQGNSAPDKSGLPSDRFSAERTGGSVSTLTIQRTQQEDSAVYLCASGEGIHTFGSGTRLTVV.

The chain is built from TRBV6-5 and TRBJ2-1; tentatively, D is TRBD1 (6 bases). There are 18 residues in the CDR3. V dropped 6 bases and J dropped 6 bases, with 27 bases sitting between them. Germline assignment: CDR1 MNHEY and CDR2 SVGAGI. The CDR3 nucleotides are TGTGCCAGCAGGCGCCGGGACAAAGGGGCCCGAAGGGCCAATGAGCAGTTCTTC. It encodes CASRRRDKGARRANEQFF.

The rearrangement joins TRBV4-1 to TRBJ2-6; 7 positions agree with TRBD1. Germline values: CDR1 MGHRA, CDR2 YSYEKL. V lost 4 bases and J lost 0; bases outside the gene matches: 3. The CDR3 contains 16 residues. This chain's CDR3 is CASSRDRVSGANVLTF. CDR3 DNA: TGCGCCAGCAGCCGAGACAGGGTCTCTGGGGCCAACGTCCTGACTTTC.

In this sample, this clonotype turned up a few times. The chain uses TRBV5-1 and TRBJ1-6; D is undetermined. Trimming shortened V by 2 bases and J by 0 bases, and 9 bases separated the two germline ends. This CDR3 spans 16 amino acids. Germline V gene lookup returns CDR1 SGHRS and CDR2 YFSETQ. The CDR3 DNA is TGCGCCAGCAGCTTAGAGTTAAGCTCCTATAATTCACCCCTCCACTTT. It translates to CASSLELSSYNSPLHF.

The J gene is TRBJ2-5, the V gene TRBV29-1; weak D call: TRBD1 (6 bases). Looked up from germline, CDR1 is SQVTM and CDR2 is ANQGSEA. CDR3 length: 13 residues. Trimming shortened V by 4 bases and J by 1 base, and 10 bases separated the two germline ends. CDR3: CSVGFRGQETQYF. CDR3 DNA sequence: TGCAGCGTTGGCTTCAGGGGCCAAGAGACCCAGTACTTC.

This clonotype appeared a few times. The chain carries TRBV12-3 or TRBV12-4 and TRBJ1-1, with a tentative D call TRBD1 (5 bases). V lost 2 bases, J lost 3 bases, and 13 bases lay in between. The CDR3 length is 15 residues. CDR3 coding DNA: TGTGCCAGCAGTTTATCTGGGGGGTTAGACACTGAAGCTTTCTTT. Protein sequence: CASSLSGGLDTEAFF.

There are a few counts of this clonotype. The rearrangement joins TRBV20-1 to TRBJ2-3, with 7 nucleotides matching TRBD2. V gave up 2 bases and J gave up 2 bases; unmatched junction bases: 10. Germline loops: CDR1 DFQATT, CDR2 SNEGSKA (reference sequence). The CDR3 spans 16 residues. The CDR3 loop is CSARPRAGTTTDTQYF. CDR3 nucleotide sequence: TGCAGTGCTAGACCCCGAGCCGGGACTACCACAGATACGCAGTATTTT.

This clonotype was detected a few times. The chain links TRBV3-1 to TRBJ2-7, with D uncertain. The CDR3 runs 16 residues. Germline V CDR1 and CDR2: LGHDT, YNNKEL (reference sequence). V gave up 2 bases and J gave up 1 base, with 15 bases separating them. CDR3 DNA sequence: TGTGCCAGCAGCCAATGGGGTGTCGGGTTGTCCTACGAGCAGTACTTC. It encodes CASSQWGVGLSYEQYF.

This clonotype was found a few times. J is TRBJ1-2 and V is TRBV4-3; tentative D call: TRBD1 (5 bases). This CDR3 region has 14 residues. V was shortened by 0 bases and J by 8 bases, with 13 bases between the two germline ends. The germline V gene encodes CDR1 LGHNA and CDR2 YSLEER. CDR3 residues: CASSQDGGVGGYTF. Here the CDR3 DNA reads TGCGCCAGCAGCCAAGATGGGGGAGTCGGGGGCTACACCTTC.

This clonotype appeared a few times. The chain employs TRBV10-2 and TRBJ2-5, with 10 bases matching TRBD2. Trimming cost V 5 bases and J 2 bases; bases outside gene matches: 8. The germline gives CDR1 WSHSY, CDR2 SAAADI. This CDR3 contains 16 residues. The DNA of the CDR3 is TGCGCCAGCAGTCGCCTAGCGGGGGTTAATCAAGAGACCCAGTACTTC. Its protein product is CASSRLAGVNQETQYF.

This clonotype appeared a few times. The gene calls are TRBV6-5 and TRBJ1-2; 7 bases line up with TRBD1. Germline lookup yields CDR1 MNHEY and CDR2 SVGAGI. This CDR3 has 14 amino acids. The ends lost 2 bases at V and 8 bases at J; junction bases unmatched: 8. CDR3 DNA: TGTGCCAGCAGTTACCGACAGGGTGTGGGCGGCTACACCTTC. Translating gives CASSYRQGVGGYTF.

The chain carries TRBV12-3 or TRBV12-4 and TRBJ2-4; TRBD1 aligns across 7 bases. CDR3 length: 16 amino acids. The J segment lost 9 bases and the V segment lost 7 bases, leaving 18 bases of the junction unmatched. CDR3 DNA sequence: TGTGCCAGCACCTTGTTAGAGGGGGCATCTCGCGGCATTCAGTACTTC. Protein: CASTLLEGASRGIQYF.

This clonotype was seen many times. This CDR3 reads CASSLKDTEAFF. DNA of the CDR3: TGTGCCAGCAGCTTAAAGGACACTGAAGCTTTCTTT. The chain has TRBV7-6 and TRBJ1-1; no clear D gene. This CDR3 spans 12 amino acids. The ends were cut back, 2 bases at V and 3 bases at J, with 4 bases in the middle. Germline V gives CDR1 SGHVS, CDR2 FNYEAQ.